These 2 T cell receptor beta chains were all obtained from the same sample, sequenced in a study of shared clonotypes between healthy human individuals. The assay was immunoSEQ multiplex PCR, and TCRdb's table has in-frame clones only and misses some. Of about 1,900,000 clones listed, 85% to 95% are singletons. Naive CD8 cells were CD45RO-negative, positively selected for CCR7, excluding terminally differentiated effector memory CD45RA+ cells. What was sequenced was naive CD8+ T cells sorted from blood. The receptor set was obtained from a man aged 18 to 30 in good health.

A remark on this clone: At the DNA level, this CDR3 is encoded by other sequences in the same sample as well. This chain links TRBV11-2 with TRBJ1-2; D perhaps matches TRBD1 (6 bases). Germline V gene data show CDR1 as SGHAT and CDR2 as FQNNGV. CDR3 length: 13 amino acids. V was clipped by 1 base and J by 3 bases, with 6 bases between them. The CDR3 DNA sequence: TGTGCCAGCAGCTTAGGACAGGACTATGGCTACACCTTC. Translating gives CASSLGQDYGYTF.

V is TRBV5-4 and J is TRBJ2-7; tentative D call: TRBD2 (5 bases). This CDR3 spans 16 amino acids. CDR1 is SGHNT and CDR2 is YYREEE in the germline V gene (reference sequence). Trimming pared 4 bases from V and 1 base from J, leaving 18 bases between. The CDR3 nucleotides are TGTGCCAGCAGCGGAACCTCTAGCATAGAATCCTACGAGCAGTACTTC. Translated: CASSGTSSIESYEQYF.